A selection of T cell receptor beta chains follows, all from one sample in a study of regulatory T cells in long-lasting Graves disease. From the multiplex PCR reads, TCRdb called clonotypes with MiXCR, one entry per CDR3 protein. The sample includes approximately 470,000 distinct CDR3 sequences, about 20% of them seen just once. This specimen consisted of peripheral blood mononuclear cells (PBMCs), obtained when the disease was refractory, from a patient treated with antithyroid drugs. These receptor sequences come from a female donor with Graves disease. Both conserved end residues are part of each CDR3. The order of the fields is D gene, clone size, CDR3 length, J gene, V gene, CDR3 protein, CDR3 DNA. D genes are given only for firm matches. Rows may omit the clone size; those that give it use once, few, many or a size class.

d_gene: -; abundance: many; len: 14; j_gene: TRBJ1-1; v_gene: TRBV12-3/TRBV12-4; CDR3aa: CASSYRVGNTEAFF; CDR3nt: TGTGCCAGCAGTTACAGGGTGGGGAACACTGAAGCTTTCTTT
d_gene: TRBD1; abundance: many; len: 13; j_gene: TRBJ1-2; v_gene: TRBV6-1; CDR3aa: CASSPGTGRGYTF; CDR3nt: TGTGCCAGCAGCCCCGGGACAGGACGGGGCTACACCTTC
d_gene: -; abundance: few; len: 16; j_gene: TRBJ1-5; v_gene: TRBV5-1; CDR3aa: CASRIGAAGSNQPQHF; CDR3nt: TGCGCCAGCAGAATTGGCGCGGCAGGTAGCAATCAGCCCCAGCATTTT
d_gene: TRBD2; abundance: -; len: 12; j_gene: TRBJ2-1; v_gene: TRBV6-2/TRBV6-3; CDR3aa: CASSYTAGDQFF; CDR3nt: TGTGCCAGCAGTTACACGGCGGGGGACCAGTTCTTC
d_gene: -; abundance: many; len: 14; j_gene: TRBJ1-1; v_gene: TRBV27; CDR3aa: CASSLSMLNTEAFF; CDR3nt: TGTGCCAGCAGTTTATCGATGTTGAACACTGAAGCTTTCTTT
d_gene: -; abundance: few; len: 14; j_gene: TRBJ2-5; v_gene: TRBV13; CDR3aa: CASSSWGRGETQYF; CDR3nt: TGTGCCAGCAGCTCATGGGGGCGCGGCGAGACCCAGTACTTC
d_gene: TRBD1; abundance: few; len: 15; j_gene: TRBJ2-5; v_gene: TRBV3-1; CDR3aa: CASSQLGTGQETQYF; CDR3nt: TGTGCCAGCAGCCAACTTGGGACAGGGCAAGAGACCCAGTACTTC
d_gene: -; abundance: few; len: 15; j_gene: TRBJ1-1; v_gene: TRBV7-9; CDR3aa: CASSSFGTGSTEAFF; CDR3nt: TGTGCCAGCAGCTCATTCGGCACAGGAAGCACTGAAGCTTTCTTT
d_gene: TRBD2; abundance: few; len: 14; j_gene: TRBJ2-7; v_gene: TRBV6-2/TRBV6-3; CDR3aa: CASWTSGTTYEQYF; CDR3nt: TGTGCCAGCTGGACTAGCGGCACGACCTACGAGCAGTACTTC
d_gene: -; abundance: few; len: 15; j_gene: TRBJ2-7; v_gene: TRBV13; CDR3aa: CASSLVGGPNYEQYF; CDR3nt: TGTGCCAGCAGCTTAGTGGGGGGTCCCAACTACGAGCAGTACTTC
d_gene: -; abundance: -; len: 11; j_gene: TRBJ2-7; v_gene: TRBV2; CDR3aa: CASSDGGVQYF; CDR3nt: TGTGCCAGCAGTGATGGAGGGGTGCAGTACTTC
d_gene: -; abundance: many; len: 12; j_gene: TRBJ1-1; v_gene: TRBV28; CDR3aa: CASSFSLTEAFF; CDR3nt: TGTGCCAGCAGTTTCTCTTTGACTGAAGCTTTCTTT
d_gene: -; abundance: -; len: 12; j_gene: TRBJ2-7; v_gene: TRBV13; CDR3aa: CASSPGDHEQYF; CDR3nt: TGTGCCAGCAGTCCCGGTGATCACGAGCAGTACTTC
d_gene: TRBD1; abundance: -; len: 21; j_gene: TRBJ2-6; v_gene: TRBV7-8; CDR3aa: CASSPPHPGQGRGSGANVLTF; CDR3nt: TGTGCCAGCAGCCCACCGCACCCGGGACAGGGGAGAGGCTCTGGGGCCAACGTCCTGACTTTC
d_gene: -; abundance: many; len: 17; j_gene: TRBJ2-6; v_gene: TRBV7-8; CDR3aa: CASSTSRGVRGANVLTF; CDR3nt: TGTGCCAGCAGCACGTCAAGAGGGGTGAGAGGGGCCAACGTCCTGACTTTC
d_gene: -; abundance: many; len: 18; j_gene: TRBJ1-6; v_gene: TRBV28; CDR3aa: CASSLSPQTGAYNSPLHF; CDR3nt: TGTGCCAGCAGTTTATCCCCACAGACAGGAGCGTATAATTCACCCCTCCACTTT
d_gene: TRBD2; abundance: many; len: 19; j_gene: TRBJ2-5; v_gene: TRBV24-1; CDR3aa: CATSDTGTSGGVGQETQYF; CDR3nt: TGTGCCACCAGTGATACCGGGACTAGCGGGGGGGTGGGGCAAGAGACCCAGTACTTC
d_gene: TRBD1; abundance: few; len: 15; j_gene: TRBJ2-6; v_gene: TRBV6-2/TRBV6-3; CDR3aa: CASDRGWSGANVLTF; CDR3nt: TGTGCCAGCGACAGGGGATGGTCGGGGGCCAACGTCCTGACTTTC
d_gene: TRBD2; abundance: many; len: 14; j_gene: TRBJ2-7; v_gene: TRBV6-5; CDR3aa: CASSFRGEYHEQYF; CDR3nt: TGTGCCAGCAGTTTTCGGGGGGAGTACCACGAGCAGTACTTC
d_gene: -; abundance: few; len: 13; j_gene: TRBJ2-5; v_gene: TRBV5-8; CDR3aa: CASSPSVQETQYF; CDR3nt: TGTGCCAGCAGCCCCTCGGTACAAGAGACCCAGTACTTC
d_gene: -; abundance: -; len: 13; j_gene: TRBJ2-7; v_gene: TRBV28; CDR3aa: CASRTGGLYEQYF; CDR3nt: TGTGCCAGCAGGACCGGGGGGCTATACGAGCAGTACTTC
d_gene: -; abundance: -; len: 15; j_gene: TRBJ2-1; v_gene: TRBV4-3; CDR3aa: CASSQVFGGFNEQFF; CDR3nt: TGCGCCAGCAGCCAAGTCTTCGGGGGCTTCAATGAGCAGTTCTTC
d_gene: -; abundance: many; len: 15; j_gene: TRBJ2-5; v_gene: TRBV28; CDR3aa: CASSPRTVGGETQYF; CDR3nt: TGTGCCAGCAGTCCGAGGACAGTTGGGGGAGAGACCCAGTACTTC
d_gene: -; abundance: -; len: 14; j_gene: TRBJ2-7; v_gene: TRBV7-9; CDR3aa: CASSLGLVSAEQYF; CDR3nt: TGTGCCAGCAGCTTAGGACTAGTTAGTGCCGAGCAGTACTTC
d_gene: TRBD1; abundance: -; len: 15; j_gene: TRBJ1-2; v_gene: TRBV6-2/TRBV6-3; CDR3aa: CASNGQGVLNYGYTF; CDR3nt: TGTGCCAGCAATGGTCAGGGGGTCCTTAACTATGGCTACACCTTC
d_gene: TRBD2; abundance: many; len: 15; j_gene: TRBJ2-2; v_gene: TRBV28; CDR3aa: CASSSTSENTGELFF; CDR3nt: TGTGCCAGCAGTTCTACTAGCGAGAACACCGGGGAGCTGTTTTTT
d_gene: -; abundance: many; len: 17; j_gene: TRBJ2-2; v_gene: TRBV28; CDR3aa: CASGFPGVAENTGELFF; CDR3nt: TGTGCCAGCGGCTTCCCCGGAGTAGCCGAGAACACCGGGGAGCTGTTTTTT
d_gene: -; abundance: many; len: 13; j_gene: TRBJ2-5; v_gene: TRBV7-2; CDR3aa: CASSFEGKETQYF; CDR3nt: TGTGCCAGCAGCTTTGAGGGGAAAGAGACCCAGTACTTC